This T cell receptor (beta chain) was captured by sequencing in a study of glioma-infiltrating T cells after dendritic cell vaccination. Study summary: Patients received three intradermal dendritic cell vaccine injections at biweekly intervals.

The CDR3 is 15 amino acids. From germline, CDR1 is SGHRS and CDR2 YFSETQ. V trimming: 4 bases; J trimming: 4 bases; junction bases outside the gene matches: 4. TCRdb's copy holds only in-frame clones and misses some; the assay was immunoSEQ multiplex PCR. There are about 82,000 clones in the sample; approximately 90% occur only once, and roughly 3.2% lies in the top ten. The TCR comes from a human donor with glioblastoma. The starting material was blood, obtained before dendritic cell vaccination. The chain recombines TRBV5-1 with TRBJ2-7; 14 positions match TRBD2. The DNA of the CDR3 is TGCGCCAGCAGCGACGGGACTAGCGGGAGTTACGAGCAGTACTTC. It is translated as CASSDGTSGSYEQYF.